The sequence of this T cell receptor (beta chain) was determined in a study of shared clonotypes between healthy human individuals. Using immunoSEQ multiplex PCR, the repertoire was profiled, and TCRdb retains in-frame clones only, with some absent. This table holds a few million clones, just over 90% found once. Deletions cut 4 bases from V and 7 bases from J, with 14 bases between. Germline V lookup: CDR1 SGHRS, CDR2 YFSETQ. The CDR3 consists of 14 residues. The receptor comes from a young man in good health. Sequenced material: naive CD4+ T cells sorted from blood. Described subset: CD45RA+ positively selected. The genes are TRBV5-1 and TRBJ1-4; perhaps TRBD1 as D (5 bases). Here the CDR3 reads CASSNYGGAEKLFF. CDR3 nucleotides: TGCGCCAGCAGCAACTACGGGGGTGCTGAAAAACTGTTTTTT.